This T cell receptor (beta chain) is drawn from a study of blood T cell repertoires in COVID-19. Profiling relied on immunoSEQ multiplex PCR, and the TCRdb table lists in-frame clones only, not all of them. In the table there are about 180,000 clones, 82% of which are singletons. This clone was counted many times. This sequence was found in a woman older than 75 with active or convalescent COVID-19. The sample comprised peripheral blood.

The CDR3 loop is CASSPNHRGLNTEAFF. Here the CDR3 DNA reads TGTGCCAGCAGCCCCAACCATAGGGGCCTTAACACTGAAGCTTTCTTT. The V and J genes are TRBV7-9 and TRBJ1-1, with D maybe TRBD1 (5 bases). The V and J ends lost 5 bases and 2 bases respectively, with 18 bases between them. The CDR3 consists of 16 residues. Germline V lookup: CDR1 SEHNR, CDR2 FQNEAQ (reference sequence).